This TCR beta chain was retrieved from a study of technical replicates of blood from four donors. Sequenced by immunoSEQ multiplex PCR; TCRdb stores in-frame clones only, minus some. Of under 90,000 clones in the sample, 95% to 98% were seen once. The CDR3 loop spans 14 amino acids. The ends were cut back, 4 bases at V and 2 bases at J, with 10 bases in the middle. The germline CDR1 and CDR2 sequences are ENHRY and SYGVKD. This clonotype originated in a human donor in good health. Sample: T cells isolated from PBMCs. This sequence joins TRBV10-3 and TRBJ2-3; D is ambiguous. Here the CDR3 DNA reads TGTGCCATCAGTGGTCAGAGGCCCACAGATACGCAGTATTTT. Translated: CAISGQRPTDTQYF.